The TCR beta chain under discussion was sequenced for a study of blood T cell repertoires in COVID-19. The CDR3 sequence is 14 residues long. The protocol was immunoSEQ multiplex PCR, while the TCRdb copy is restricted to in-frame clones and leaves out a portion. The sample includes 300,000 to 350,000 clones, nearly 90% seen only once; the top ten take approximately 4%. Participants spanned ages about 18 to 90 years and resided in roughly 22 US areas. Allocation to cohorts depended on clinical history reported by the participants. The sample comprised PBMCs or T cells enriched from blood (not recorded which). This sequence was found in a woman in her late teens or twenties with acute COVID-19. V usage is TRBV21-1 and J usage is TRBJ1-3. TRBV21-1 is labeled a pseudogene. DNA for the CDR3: TGTGCCAGCAGTCCCGAGGCTAGGGGAAACACCATATATTTT. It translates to CASSPEARGNTIYF.